This T cell receptor (beta chain) derives from a study of T cells in Graves' hyperthyroidism and ophthalmopathy. This clonotype was counted many times. Antigen specificity is unknown. Authors of the study amplified TCR beta CDR3 regions from RNA transcripts. The TCR CDR3 was amplified in a first-round RT-PCR using the HTBI primer set. TCRdb called the multiplex PCR reads again in MiXCR, with one record for every CDR3 protein. This table holds hundreds of thousands of distinct CDR3 sequences, around 14% found once. Regarding the study as a whole: Separating ophthalmopathy from stable hyperthyroidism was achieved by a 13 V-J model.

Patients aged 18 to 65 had newly diagnosed hyperthyroidism of under 2 months' duration. PBMCs were sourced from roughly 9.7 ml fresh peripheral blood. The sequencing input was blood. This sequence originates from a woman aged 18-29 years with Graves' hyperthyroidism.

CDR3 protein: CASNLVQGNTEAFF. In DNA, the CDR3 is TGTGCCAGCAACCTGGTTCAGGGAAACACTGAAGCTTTCTTT. This chain uses TRBV12-3 or TRBV12-4 with TRBJ1-1, with D tentatively TRBD1 (5 bases). V lost 7 bases, J lost 2 bases, and 14 bases lay in between. This CDR3 comprises 14 residues.